The source of this T cell receptor (beta chain) is a study of blood T cell repertoires in COVID-19. Whole-study context: Sample material is recorded as cDNA or gDNA derived from T cells, B-cell-depleted T cells, or PBMCs.

Losses at the gene ends were 0 bases for V and 10 bases for J; bases not matched to a gene: 4. The CDR3 has 15 residues. Per the germline V gene, CDR1 is MNHNS and CDR2 is SASEGT. This clone is a singleton in its sample. In the authors' methods: Estimated nucleated cell counts came from reference gene primer amplification. Method: immunoSEQ multiplex PCR; TCRdb's copy keeps in-frame clones and lacks some. V, J and clone size are taken as reported in that table, and D and trimming were inferred from the DNA itself. The table shows some 290,000 clones, with about 90% occurring only once. Sequences were obtained from peripheral blood. The chain couples TRBV6-1 to TRBJ1-4; 11 bases fit TRBD1. This clonotype originated in a woman younger than 45 with COVID-19, enrolled during active disease. In nucleotides, the CDR3 is TGTGCCAGCAGTGAAGCGGGACAGGGGGTCGCAAAACTGTTTTTT. Translation gives CASSEAGQGVAKLFF.